The T cell receptor beta chain described here comes from a study of control samples from healthy donors and cancer patients. V shed 5 bases and J shed 6 bases, with 11 bases lying between them. This CDR3 spans 13 amino acids. Germline V gene sequence: CDR1 KGHSH, CDR2 LQKENI. Only in-frame clones appear in the TCRdb table, and some are missing; sequencing was by immunoSEQ multiplex PCR. The data contain about 82,000 clones, around 87% of them singletons. The sequencing sample was made of blood. The TCR was taken from a man in his fifties in good health. This chain uses TRBV18 with TRBJ2-1; D is perhaps TRBD1 (6 bases). The CDR3 DNA reads TGTGCCAGCTCAGCCGACAGGCTCAATGAGCAGTTCTTC. This encodes CASSADRLNEQFF.